The next 18 T cell receptor beta chains were all read from a single sample in a study of CD8 T cells in ankylosing spondylitis. TCRdb ran MiXCR on the 5' RACE reads and lists one entry per CDR3 protein. The sample contains roughly 42,000 distinct CDR3 sequences, about 2.5% of which appear only once. Specimen: blood, either unsorted or a sorted T cell fraction (not recorded which). The receptors come from a male donor with ankylosing spondylitis or in good health (not recorded which).

This clonotype showed up many times. The chain recombines TRBV9 with TRBJ2-4; possibly TRBD2 for D (5 bases). This CDR3 region has 15 residues. V lost 4 bases, J lost 2 bases, and 13 bases lay in between. CDR1 SGDLS and CDR2 YYNGEE come from the germline V gene. CDR3 protein: CASSSTRGTKNIQYF. CDR3 coding DNA: TGTGCCAGCAGCTCCACTAGAGGGACCAAAAACATTCAGTACTTC.

This clonotype showed up many times. V and J are TRBV9 and TRBJ2-7, with D unclear. CDR3 size: 15 residues. CDR1 and CDR2 (germline): SGDLS, YYNGEE. Trimming left V 4 bases short and J 0 bases short, with 14 bases between. The CDR3 DNA sequence: TGTGCCAGCAGCCCCACCGGCCTGAGCTCCTACGAGCAGTACTTC. Translating it yields CASSPTGLSSYEQYF.

This clonotype was detected many times. This sequence joins TRBV9 and TRBJ1-1; the D is unclear. CDR1 is SGDLS, CDR2 YYNGEE, per germline. The CDR3 spans 14 residues. V dropped 6 bases and J dropped 1 base, with 13 bases sitting between them. CDR3 protein: CASNPNGANTEAFF. The CDR3, as DNA: TGTGCCAGCAACCCAAACGGAGCGAACACTGAAGCTTTCTTT.

This clonotype was seen many times. The chain is built from TRBV9 and TRBJ2-6, with D perhaps matching TRBD1 (5 bases). V was pared by 3 bases and J by 2 bases, with 6 bases between. CDR3 length: 14 residues. Germline CDR1 and CDR2: SGDLS and YYNGEE. The CDR3 DNA reads TGTGCCAGCAGCGGCAGGGCTGGGGCCAACGTCCTGACTTTC. Residues: CASSGRAGANVLTF.

This clonotype was counted ten times or more. The CDR3 loop reads CASSAHRLAGELFF. CDR3 DNA sequence: TGTGCCAGCAGCGCCCATCGTTTAGCCGGGGAGCTGTTTTTT. The chain is built from TRBV9 and TRBJ2-2; D ambiguous. CDR1 and CDR2 (germline): SGDLS, YYNGEE. This CDR3 comprises 14 residues. Trimming took off 3 bases at V and 6 bases at J, with 12 bases between the two ends.

Many counts were recorded for this clonotype. The V and J genes are TRBV9 and TRBJ2-1, with 9 bases matching TRBD2. This CDR3 is 16 amino acids long. V trimming: 0 bases; J trimming: 7 bases; junction bases outside the gene matches: 8. Germline lookup yields CDR1 SGDLS and CDR2 YYNGEE. The CDR3 DNA sequence: TGTGCCAGCAGCGTAGCTCGGCGGGAGGGCCCGAATGAGCAGTTCTTC. Amino acid sequence: CASSVARREGPNEQFF.

This clonotype appeared many times. CDR3 coding DNA: TGTGCCAGCAGCGTATCTGTGCCTAGCGGGAGATGGATTCTGACCTACAATGAGCAGTTCTTC. Translation gives CASSVSVPSGRWILTYNEQFF. This sequence joins TRBV9 and TRBJ2-1; 10 bases align to TRBD2. The V gene's germline CDR1 is SGDLS and CDR2 YYNGEE. J lost 2 bases, V lost 1 base, and 18 bases had no gene match. The CDR3 is 21 amino acids.

This clonotype was seen at least ten times. V usage is TRBV9 and J usage is TRBJ2-2, with 9 bases fitting TRBD2. The germline V gene has CDR1 SGDLS and CDR2 YYNGEE. The CDR3 is 18 amino acids. V lost 0 bases, J lost 0 bases, and 6 bases stayed unmatched. The CDR3 DNA follows: TGTGCCAGCAGCGTAGTAACTAGCGGGCTAGCGAACACCGGGGAGCTGTTTTTT. This sequence encodes CASSVVTSGLANTGELFF.

The chain combines TRBV9 with TRBJ1-2, with 7 bases lining up with TRBD1. The length of the CDR3 is 13 residues. Germline CDR1 is SGDLS and CDR2 is YYNGEE. V lost 7 bases and J lost 8; bases outside the gene matches: 11. Written as DNA, the CDR3 is TGTGCCAGCCGGAGGACAGGAAGTCGGGGCTACACCTTC. It specifies CASRRTGSRGYTF.

The sample holds many counts of this clonotype. V is TRBV9 and J is TRBJ1-1; the match to TRBD1 covers 11 bases. V lost 0 bases, J lost 1 base, and 5 bases stayed unmatched. Germline V gene data show CDR1 as SGDLS and CDR2 as YYNGEE. This CDR3 region has 17 residues. CDR3 sequence reads: CASSVAGQGAPNTEAFF. The CDR3 coding sequence is TGTGCCAGCAGCGTAGCTGGACAGGGGGCGCCGAACACTGAAGCTTTCTTT.

This clonotype was seen repeatedly, ten times or more. This chain uses TRBV9 with TRBJ2-1; perhaps TRBD2 as D (5 bases). The V gene's germline CDR1 is SGDLS and CDR2 YYNGEE. V was trimmed by 0 bases and J by 9 bases, leaving 16 bases between them. The CDR3 totals 15 residues. The CDR3 loop is CASSVDLAPHAEQFF. The CDR3 DNA sequence: TGTGCCAGCAGCGTAGACCTAGCACCACACGCTGAGCAGTTCTTC.

This clonotype was recorded at least ten times. The chain employs TRBV9 and TRBJ2-1; no firm D call. Per the germline V gene, CDR1 is SGDLS and CDR2 is YYNGEE. V lost 0 bases and J 4 bases, leaving 5 bases between the germline ends. The length of the CDR3 is 13 residues. CDR3 sequence reads: CASSVAQYNEQFF. The CDR3 DNA reads TGTGCCAGCAGCGTAGCCCAATACAATGAGCAGTTCTTC.

This clonotype was seen ten or more times. The V call is TRBV9, the J call TRBJ1-4; tentatively, D is TRBD1 (6 bases). The CDR3 runs to 14 residues. Trimming shortened V by 3 bases and J by 8 bases, and 14 bases separated the two germline ends. The germline V gene encodes CDR1 SGDLS and CDR2 YYNGEE. The CDR3 protein is CASSARQVGEKLFF. CDR3 DNA: TGTGCCAGCAGCGCCCGACAGGTTGGAGAAAAACTGTTTTTT. The whole variable domain, filled in from reference TRBV9 and TRBJ1-4, reads DSGVTQTPKHLITATGQRVTLRCSPRSGDLSVYWYQQSLDQGLQFLIQYYNGEERAKGNILERFSAQQFPDLHSELNLSSLELGDSALYFCASSARQVGEKLFFGSGTQLSVL.

This clonotype was observed at least ten times. The chain joins TRBV9 to TRBJ1-2; TRBD1 is a possible D gene (5 bases). Germline assignment: CDR1 SGDLS and CDR2 YYNGEE. The CDR3 has 14 residues. The germline V and J ends were trimmed by 1 base and 8 bases, with 15 bases remaining between them. This CDR3 is CASSVSGREGGYTF. CDR3 bases: TGTGCCAGCAGCGTATCGGGCAGGGAGGGCGGCTACACCTTC.

This clonotype has at least ten counts. The rearrangement uses TRBV9 and TRBJ2-1; 9 bases align to TRBD2. Trimming took 6 bases from V and 4 from J; bases not matched to a gene: 11. There are 16 residues in the CDR3. Germline V CDR1 and CDR2: SGDLS, YYNGEE. The CDR3 region has the DNA TGTGCCAGCAACGGTAGGGCGGGAGGGGGGTACAATGAGCAGTTCTTC. As protein: CASNGRAGGGYNEQFF.

Ten or more counts support this clonotype. This rearrangement joins TRBV9 to TRBJ2-1; TRBD2 might be the D (6 bases). V gave up 2 bases and J gave up 8 bases, with 14 bases separating them. The CDR3 length is 14 residues. Germline V gene sequence: CDR1 SGDLS, CDR2 YYNGEE. The CDR3 DNA reads TGTGCCAGCAGCGTTGGCGGGACGGTACATGAGCAGTTCTTC. Translated: CASSVGGTVHEQFF.

This clonotype has at least ten counts. The chain links TRBV9 to TRBJ2-5; tentatively, D is TRBD1 (5 bases). The CDR3 is 15 residues long. Germline V lookup: CDR1 SGDLS, CDR2 YYNGEE. Trimming cost V 1 base and J 1 base, with 11 bases left between them. The CDR3 reads CASSVMGQAQETQYF. The CDR3 bases are TGTGCCAGCAGCGTAATGGGGCAGGCCCAAGAGACCCAGTACTTC.

V gene TRBV9 combines with J gene TRBJ2-3; TRBD2 agrees at 14 bases. Germline CDR1 reads SGDLS; CDR2 reads YYNGEE. Germline trimming cut 2 bases from V and 1 base from J; bases unmatched to any gene: 6. There are 18 residues in the CDR3. The CDR3 nucleotides are TGTGCCAGCAGCGTGTCAGCGGGACTAGCGGGAGGCACAGATACGCAGTATTTT. Its translation is CASSVSAGLAGGTDTQYF.